The rows below give T cell receptor beta chains drawn from one sample of a study of neoadjuvant nivolumab and ipilimumab in lung cancer. The method was immunoSEQ multiplex PCR; TCRdb's version includes in-frame clones alone and lacks a portion of them. The sample consists of roughly 28,000 clones, 60% to 85% of them appearing once. Specimen: tumor tissue, collected after neoadjuvant nivolumab, alone or with ipilimumab, at or shortly before surgery. The receptors derive from an adult with non-small cell lung cancer. Each CDR3 is given without its conserved first and last residue.

TRBJ1-1,TRBV7-8,12,ASSFISGGSEAF
TRBJ2-7,TRBV7-2,10,ASSSGAYEQY
TRBJ1-6,TRBV11-2,13,ASSLDPGYNSPLH
TRBJ1-2,TRBV14,15,ASSQGGARALWYGYT
TRBJ2-2,TRBV7-9,15,ASSLTSVAGEAGELF
TRBJ2-1,TRBV7-9,10,ASSFQGVEQF
TRBJ1-1,TRBV6-6,12,ASSPTALDTEAF
TRBJ1-1,TRBV18,11,ASSPIWEGEAF
TRBJ1-2,TRBV19,12,ASSFDRANYGYT
TRBJ2-2,TRBV7-2,14,ASSLAGSGGTGELF
TRBJ1-1,TRBV11-2,11,ASSLDTNTEAF
TRBJ1-3,TRBV12-5,13,ASAIWGVQTDTIY
TRBJ1-1,TRBV11-2,12,ASSADRDDTEAF
TRBJ2-2,TRBV28,13,ASSPPGRNTGELF
TRBJ2-7,TRBV5-1,12,ASSWTGDSYEQY
TRBJ2-1,TRBV11-2,14,ASSPGTGFRYNEQF
TRBJ2-7,TRBV10-3,10,AIRQTDGEQY
TRBJ1-1,TRBV18,11,ASSRSANAGAF
TRBJ2-7,TRBV2,11,ASSESVAYEQY
TRBJ2-7,TRBV12-2,13,ASRHFGTQASEQY
TRBJ2-5,TRBV7-2,10,ASSLDRETQY
TRBJ2-5,TRBV7-6,11,ASSLRLEGTQY
TRBJ1-4,TRBV9,13,ASSVGGQGGEKLF
TRBJ2-5,TRBV6-6,11,ASRQEAQETQY
TRBJ2-5,TRBV30,10,AYGQNQETQY
TRBJ1-6,TRBV6-5,13,ASSPYQINDSPLH
TRBJ2-3,TRBV14,14,ASSQDFVPLTDTQY
TRBJ1-1,TRBV10-2,13,ASSESDGLNTEAF
TRBJ2-3,TRBV5-1,12,ASSGGQITDTQY
TRBJ2-1,TRBV9,11,ASSASPSDEQF
TRBJ2-6,TRBV19,13,ASRSSSSGANVLT
TRBJ2-3,TRBV10-1,11,ASQQGGTDTQY
TRBJ1-1,TRBV5-5,11,ASSLAANTEAF
TRBJ1-1,TRBV6-6,12,ASSYRARNTEAF
TRBJ1-1,TRBV11-2,13,ASSFTTADNTEAF
TRBJ1-2,TRBV19,13,ASSIDRGRAYGYT
TRBJ2-7,TRBV6-1,13,ASSSPRGKGYEQY
TRBJ2-7,TRBV14,13,ASSQEIVQSYEQY
TRBJ2-7,TRBV11-2,13,ASSWYGGRGGEQY
TRBJ1-1,TRBV7-9,11,ASSLGGATEAF
TRBJ2-1,TRBV10-2,11,ASRPSSYNEQF
TRBJ2-7,TRBV10-2,12,ASRRGGGAYEQY
TRBJ1-1,TRBV11-3,11,ASSLDRGGKTF
TRBJ1-1,TRBV11-2,15,ASSRGQVSLRNTEAF
TRBJ2-7,TRBV6-5,11,ASSLASSYEQY
TRBJ2-1,TRBV20-1,9,SAPDWNEQF
TRBJ2-5,TRBV7-2,12,ASSPRIAQETQY
TRBJ1-2,TRBV30,12,AWSVEPENYGYT
TRBJ2-7,TRBV5-1,13,ASSPEGRGSSEQY
TRBJ1-2,TRBV5-4,12,ASSSVTALGGYT
TRBJ1-6,TRBV4-1,13,ASSQAEAGRSPLH
TRBJ2-2,TRBV5-1,12,ASSKGQNTGELF
TRBJ1-2,TRBV30,10,AWKRGRGGYT
TRBJ2-4,TRBV5-6,13,ASSFRDGAKNIQY
TRBJ2-1,TRBV11-1,12,ASSSGISYNEQF
TRBJ2-1,TRBV11-1,13,ASSLAATFNNEQF
TRBJ1-1,TRBV2,10,ASSKGVGEAF
TRBJ2-7,TRBV10-3,12,ATHGGAGSYEQY
TRBJ1-1,TRBV6-1,11,ASKQGVDTEAF
TRBJ2-1,TRBV18,14,ASSLSGLAGKREQF